What follows are 32 T cell receptor beta chains derived from one specimen sequenced in a study of technical replicates of blood from a handful of donors. Produced via immunoSEQ multiplex PCR; TCRdb's table is partial and in-frame only. Among around 29,000 clones listed, roughly nine tenths were seen once. The material sequenced was PBMCs. All receptors come from a human donor in good health. Some clones in this sample may be carry-over from other donors' samples.

This sequence joins TRBV7-9 and TRBJ1-1; a weak D match, TRBD1 (6 bases). V was clipped by 6 bases and J by 3 bases, with 11 bases between them. CDR1 and CDR2 (germline): SEHNR, FQNEAQ (reference sequence). The CDR3 totals 13 residues. The CDR3 coding sequence is TGTGCCAGCAGACAGGGTCAGGACACTGAAGCTTTCTTT. As protein: CASRQGQDTEAFF.

The chain has TRBV9 and TRBJ2-1; 9 nucleotides agree with TRBD2. Trimming cost V 3 bases and J 8 bases; bases outside gene matches: 6. CDR3 length: 14 residues. The germline V gene encodes CDR1 SGDLS and CDR2 YYNGEE. The CDR3: CASSDTGTSYEQFF. CDR3 DNA sequence: TGTGCCAGCAGCGACACCGGGACTAGCTATGAGCAGTTCTTC.

As DNA, the CDR3 is TGTGCCAGCAGCTCGGGACTAGCGGGGGGGCCGCACACCGGGGAGCTGTTTTTT. Translation: CASSSGLAGGPHTGELFF. The V call is TRBV11-1, the J call TRBJ2-2; 16 positions match TRBD2. The CDR3 is 18 amino acids. J gave up 3 bases and V 4 bases, and 5 bases lay outside the gene matches. Germline CDR1 reads SGHAT; CDR2 reads FQDESV (reference sequence).

The V call is TRBV27, the J call TRBJ1-1; no definite D call. Trimming cost V 3 bases and J 1 base, with 6 bases left between them. CDR1 and CDR2 from the germline V gene are MNHEY and SMNVEV (reference sequence). The CDR3 covers 13 residues. Here the CDR3 reads CASSLSRNTEAFF. CDR3 nucleotide sequence: TGTGCCAGCAGTTTGAGTCGGAACACTGAAGCTTTCTTT.

CDR3 nucleotide sequence: TGCGCCAGCAGCCAAGTGGTAGGGGAACGATATTCACCCCTCCACTTT. This translates into CASSQVVGERYSPLHF. The chain has TRBV4-1 and TRBJ1-6; possibly TRBD1 for D (5 bases). CDR1 is MGHRA and CDR2 is YSYEKL in the germline V gene. The CDR3 extends over 16 amino acids. V was trimmed by 1 base and J by 8 bases, leaving 15 bases between them.

The rearrangement joins TRBV5-1 to TRBJ1-2; D perhaps matches TRBD1 (6 bases). The CDR3 runs 12 residues. Trimming removed 7 bases at V and 2 bases at J, with 9 bases between. Germline CDR1 reads SGHRS; CDR2 reads YFSETQ. In DNA form, the CDR3 reads TGCGCCAGCGGCAGGGGCAACTATGGCTACACCTTC. This sequence encodes CASGRGNYGYTF.

CDR3 in DNA: TGTGCCAGCAGTTTAATCCCGCCGGGGATCGGGGGGACCCAGTACTTC. Encoded protein: CASSLIPPGIGGTQYF. J is TRBJ2-5 and V is TRBV28; D perhaps matches TRBD2 (6 bases). This CDR3 comprises 16 residues. Trimming cost V 2 bases and J 7 bases, with 20 bases left between them. Germline loops: CDR1 MDHEN, CDR2 SYDVKM. The whole variable domain, remainder taken from reference TRBV28 and TRBJ2-5, is DVKVTQSSRYLVKRTGEKVFLECVQDMDHENMFWYRQDPGLGLRLIYFSYDVKMKEKGDIPEGYSVSREKKERFSLILESASTNQTSMYLCASSLIPPGIGGTQYFGPGTRLLVL.

This chain joins TRBV25-1 and TRBJ1-6, with 9 bases that match TRBD1. The CDR3 totals 14 residues. The V gene end was trimmed by 6 bases and the J gene end by 7 bases; junction bases not matched to a gene: 4. Germline assignment: CDR1 MGHDK and CDR2 SYGVNS. CDR3 sequence: CASRGQGDNSPLHF. The CDR3 DNA reads TGTGCCAGCAGGGGACAGGGAGACAATTCACCCCTCCACTTT.

The chain couples TRBV30 to TRBJ2-7; the D gene is possibly TRBD2 (5 bases). The germline CDR1 and CDR2 sequences are GTSNPN and SVGIG (reference sequence). This CDR3 is built from 15 residues. The V gene lost 1 base and the J gene lost 5 bases, with 18 bases spanning the gap. Here the CDR3 DNA reads TGTGCCTGGAGTGCTCGGACTGCGCGCTACCACGAGCAGTACTTC. The encoded protein is CAWSARTARYHEQYF.

The chain recombines TRBV5-4 with TRBJ2-2; possibly TRBD2 for D (5 bases). Germline-derived CDR1 and CDR2 are SGHNT and YYREEE (reference sequence). The V and J ends lost 2 bases and 0 bases respectively, with 8 bases between them. The CDR3 covers 15 residues. CDR3 protein: CASSFNGANTGELFF. The CDR3 nucleotides are TGTGCCAGCAGCTTCAACGGGGCGAACACCGGGGAGCTGTTTTTT.

This sequence joins TRBV29-1 and TRBJ2-7; D is uncertain. V was shortened by 4 bases and J by 4 bases, with 8 bases between the two germline ends. CDR1 and CDR2 from the germline V gene are SQVTM and ANQGSEA. This CDR3 comprises 11 residues. For the CDR3, the DNA is TGCAGCGTTGGAGGCCAGTACGAGCAGTACTTC. Amino acids: CSVGGQYEQYF.

This rearrangement joins TRBV19 to TRBJ1-2; 11 bases are shared with TRBD1. The CDR3 loop spans 15 amino acids. Looked up from germline, CDR1 is LNHDA and CDR2 is SQIVND (reference sequence). V shed 4 bases, J shed 5 bases, and the junction held 6 bases outside the gene matches. The CDR3 reads CASSSSRDRGYGYTF. The CDR3, as DNA: TGTGCCAGTAGTAGCTCCCGGGACAGGGGGTATGGCTACACCTTC.

This chain joins TRBV27 and TRBJ2-1; TRBD2 aligns across 7 bases. Losses at the gene ends were 2 bases for V and 0 bases for J; bases not matched to a gene: 1. Germline-derived CDR1 and CDR2 are MNHEY and SMNVEV (reference sequence). The CDR3 contains 15 residues. The CDR3, as DNA: TGTGCCAGCAGTTTAACGGGGGGCTCCTACAATGAGCAGTTCTTC. Amino acids: CASSLTGGSYNEQFF.

The sample holds a few counts of this clone. The chain links TRBV6-1 to TRBJ2-3, with a tentative D call TRBD2 (5 bases). Germline values: CDR1 MNHNS, CDR2 SASEGT. The CDR3 is made up of 15 amino acids. V gave up 1 base and J gave up 0 bases, with 8 bases separating them. For the CDR3, the DNA is TGTGCCAGCAGTGAAGGAGGGCGCAGCACAGATACGCAGTATTTT. Encoded protein: CASSEGGRSTDTQYF.

The gene calls are TRBV7-2 and TRBJ1-2; no reliable D call. V was pared by 5 bases and J by 3 bases, with 16 bases between. CDR3 length equals 15 residues. From germline, CDR1 is SGHTA and CDR2 FQGNSA. CDR3 coding DNA: TGTGCCAGCAGCCAGGCTGGCTTACCCGACTATGGCTACACCTTC. Translated: CASSQAGLPDYGYTF.

The chain combines TRBV7-2 with TRBJ1-1, with TRBD1 as a possible D gene (6 bases). The CDR3 is 15 amino acids. Germline lookup yields CDR1 SGHTA and CDR2 FQGNSA. V was clipped by 5 bases and J by 5 bases, with 18 bases between them. Written as DNA, the CDR3 is TGTGCCAGCAGCCTTCTGGGGGCAGGGAGAACTGAAGCTTTCTTT. It translates to CASSLLGAGRTEAFF.

This chain joins TRBV7-3 and TRBJ1-6; 7 bases are a match to TRBD1. This CDR3 has 14 residues. Looked up from germline, CDR1 is SGHTA and CDR2 is FQGTGA. Unmatched junction bases numbered 3, after V lost 4 bases and J lost 6 bases. The CDR3 nucleotides are TGTGCCAGCAGCTCCGGGACAGCTAATTCACCCCTCCACTTT. Its translation: CASSSGTANSPLHF.

In DNA form, the CDR3 reads TGCAGCGTTCGAGAGGTCGTTGGCTATGGCTACACCTTC. This sequence encodes CSVREVVGYGYTF. This sequence joins TRBV29-1 and TRBJ1-2; no reliable D call. Germline values: CDR1 SQVTM, CDR2 ANQGSEA. Trimming took off 5 bases at V and 4 bases at J, with 14 bases between the two ends. CDR3 length: 13 residues.

This rearrangement joins TRBV6-5 to TRBJ1-3; D not resolved. Trimming pared 6 bases from V and 0 bases from J, leaving 12 bases between. The CDR3 covers 15 residues. Germline V gene data show CDR1 as MNHEY and CDR2 as SVGAGI. The CDR3 nucleotides read TGTGCCAGCAGAGAGACTGACCACTCTGGAAACACCATATATTTT. Residues: CASRETDHSGNTIYF.

This clone was counted between two and nine times. V is TRBV19 and J is TRBJ2-7; weak D call: TRBD1 (5 bases). V gave up 5 bases and J gave up 3 bases, with 14 bases separating them. The CDR3 covers 14 residues. Germline assignment: CDR1 LNHDA and CDR2 SQIVND (reference sequence). The CDR3 protein is CASSPWGSNYEQYF. In nucleotides, the CDR3 is TGTGCCAGTAGTCCCTGGGGCAGTAACTACGAGCAGTACTTC. The entire variable domain, with the rest obtained from reference TRBV19 and TRBJ2-7, is as follows: DGGITQSPKYLFRKEGQNVTLSCEQNLNHDAMYWYRQDPGQGLRLIYYSQIVNDFQKGDIAEGYSVSREKKESFPLTVTSAQKNPTAFYLCASSPWGSNYEQYFGPGTRLTVT.

This chain uses TRBV30 with TRBJ2-5; 9 positions match TRBD2. After removal of 0 bases from V and 4 bases from J, the junction contained 9 bases not matched to a gene. CDR1 GTSNPN and CDR2 SVGIG come from the germline V gene (reference sequence). The CDR3 is 16 amino acids. CDR3 sequence reads: CAWSVMRSGRRETQYF. The CDR3 DNA reads TGTGCCTGGAGTGTTATGAGGAGCGGGAGGAGAGAGACCCAGTACTTC.

This chain uses TRBV13 with TRBJ2-1; TRBD2 aligns across 7 bases. The germline gives CDR1 PRHDT, CDR2 FYEKMQ (reference sequence). This CDR3 is built from 15 residues. V dropped 6 bases and J dropped 2; count of bases not matched to a gene: 7. Here the CDR3 DNA reads TGTGCCAGCAGTCCCCAGGGAGGGCCCTACAATGAGCAGTTCTTC. This gives the protein CASSPQGGPYNEQFF.

The V gene is TRBV6-6, the J gene TRBJ1-4; D ambiguous. CDR1 and CDR2 (germline): MNHNY, SVGAGI (reference sequence). The CDR3 is made up of 15 amino acids. Trimming took off 6 bases at V and 4 bases at J, with 15 bases between the two ends. For the CDR3, the DNA is TGTGCCAGCAGCGCCCCGCGGGGAATTAATGAAAAACTGTTTTTT. This translates into CASSAPRGINEKLFF.

The chain carries TRBV15 and TRBJ2-2; tentatively, D is TRBD2 (5 bases). Germline V gives CDR1 LNHNV, CDR2 YYDKDF (reference sequence). Deletions cut 0 bases from V and 6 bases from J, with 17 bases between. CDR3 length: 17 residues. The CDR3 loop is CATSRDRRGLRPGELFF. Written as DNA, the CDR3 is TGTGCCACCAGCAGAGATCGCCGCGGACTGAGGCCCGGGGAGCTGTTTTTT.

The chain combines TRBV7-3 with TRBJ2-5; weak D call: TRBD1 (5 bases). V dropped 2 bases and J dropped 0 bases, with 13 bases sitting between them. The V gene's germline CDR1 is SGHTA and CDR2 FQGTGA. The CDR3 is 16 residues long. The DNA of the CDR3 is TGTGCCAGCAGCTTAGGGCAGGGCCTGTACCAAGAGACCCAGTACTTC. This translates into CASSLGQGLYQETQYF.

This sequence joins TRBV7-2 and TRBJ1-2; 9 bases align to TRBD1. This CDR3 is built from 16 residues. V lost 4 bases and J lost 4; bases outside the gene matches: 10. Germline V CDR1 and CDR2: SGHTA, FQGNSA. CDR3 protein: CASSYLGQGNSYGYTF. The DNA of the CDR3 is TGTGCCAGCAGCTATTTGGGACAGGGAAACAGCTATGGCTACACCTTC.

This clone was seen a single time. The rearrangement links TRBV29-1 to TRBJ2-1; TRBD2 agrees at 8 bases. The V gene end was trimmed by 4 bases and the J gene end by 9 bases; junction bases not matched to a gene: 5. Germline CDR1 and CDR2: SQVTM and ANQGSEA. The CDR3 extends over 12 amino acids. The CDR3 region is CSVAIGRGEQFF. In DNA form, the CDR3 reads TGCAGCGTTGCGATCGGGAGGGGTGAGCAGTTCTTC.

This sequence joins TRBV5-1 and TRBJ1-6; the D gene is possibly TRBD1 (5 bases). The V end was cut by 0 bases, the J end by 0 bases, with 7 bases between. Germline V CDR1 and CDR2: SGHRS, YFSETQ. CDR3 length: 16 amino acids. For the CDR3, the DNA is TGCGCCAGCAGCTTGGAAGGGGCCTCCTATAATTCACCCCTCCACTTT. Translating gives CASSLEGASYNSPLHF.

The CDR3 bases are TGCGCCAGCAGCCGGGGGAGGTCTGGGGGACAAGAGACCCAGTACTTC. Encoded protein: CASSRGRSGGQETQYF. The chain uses TRBV4-1 and TRBJ2-5, with a possible D match to TRBD2 (6 bases). Per the germline V gene, CDR1 is MGHRA and CDR2 is YSYEKL. This CDR3 contains 16 residues. V was trimmed by 4 bases and J by 2 bases, leaving 17 bases between them.

This chain uses TRBV11-1 with TRBJ2-7; no clear D. Trimming left V 2 bases short and J 3 bases short, with 17 bases between. The CDR3 spans 16 residues. Looked up from germline, CDR1 is SGHAT and CDR2 is FQDESV (reference sequence). CDR3 nucleotide sequence: TGTGCCAGCAGCTTACCCAGAACTAATGTAGGCTACGAGCAGTACTTC. As protein: CASSLPRTNVGYEQYF.

The chain joins TRBV2 to TRBJ2-7; 7 positions match TRBD1. Trimming cost V 8 bases and J 2 bases; bases outside gene matches: 6. Germline V lookup: CDR1 SNHLY, CDR2 FYNNEI. The CDR3 has 13 residues. CDR3: CASGLGTAYEQYF. CDR3 in DNA: TGTGCCAGCGGTCTCGGGACAGCCTACGAGCAGTACTTC.

V and J are TRBV7-2 and TRBJ2-1; tentative D call: TRBD2 (6 bases). Trimming left V 4 bases short and J 3 bases short, with 10 bases between. The germline V gene encodes CDR1 SGHTA and CDR2 FQGNSA. The CDR3 runs 14 residues. The CDR3 reads CASSWGDLYNEQFF. In DNA form, the CDR3 reads TGTGCCAGCAGCTGGGGGGACCTCTACAATGAGCAGTTCTTC.